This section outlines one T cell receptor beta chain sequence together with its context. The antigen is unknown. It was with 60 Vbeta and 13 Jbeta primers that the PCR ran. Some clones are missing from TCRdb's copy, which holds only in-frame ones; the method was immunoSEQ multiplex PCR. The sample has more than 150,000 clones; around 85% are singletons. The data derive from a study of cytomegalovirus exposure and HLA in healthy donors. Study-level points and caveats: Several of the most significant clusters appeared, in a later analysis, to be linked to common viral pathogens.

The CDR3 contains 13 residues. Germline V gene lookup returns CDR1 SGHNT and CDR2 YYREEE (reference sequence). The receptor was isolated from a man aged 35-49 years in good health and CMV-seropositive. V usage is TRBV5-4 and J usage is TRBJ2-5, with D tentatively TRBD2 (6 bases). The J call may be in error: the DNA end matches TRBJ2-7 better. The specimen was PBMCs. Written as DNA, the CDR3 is TGTGCCAGCAGCTTCGGCGGGACCTACGAGCAGTACTTC. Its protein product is CASSFGGTYEQYF.